The present T cell receptor beta chain was sequenced within a study of blood T cells in healthy people across ages. Together with a sample-barcoded 5' primer, a J-beta primer mix was included in a second PCR lasting about 7 to 11 cycles. Each CDR3 protein is one row after TCRdb ran MiXCR on the 5' RACE reads. This table holds 580,000 or so distinct CDR3 sequences, 40% to 50% found once. A few counts support this clonotype. The CDR3 length is 15 residues. In germline, CDR1 is DFQATT, CDR2 SNEGSKA (reference sequence). The chain employs TRBV20-1 and TRBJ2-5; 10 bases agree with TRBD1. The better agreement between TRBJ2-7 and the DNA end casts doubt on the J call. This TCR was recovered from a man older than 75 in good health. Material: blood. The CDR3 DNA follows: TGCAGTGCTAGAGACCCCGGGACAGGGGACTACGAGCAGTACTTC. Encoded protein: CSARDPGTGDYEQYF.